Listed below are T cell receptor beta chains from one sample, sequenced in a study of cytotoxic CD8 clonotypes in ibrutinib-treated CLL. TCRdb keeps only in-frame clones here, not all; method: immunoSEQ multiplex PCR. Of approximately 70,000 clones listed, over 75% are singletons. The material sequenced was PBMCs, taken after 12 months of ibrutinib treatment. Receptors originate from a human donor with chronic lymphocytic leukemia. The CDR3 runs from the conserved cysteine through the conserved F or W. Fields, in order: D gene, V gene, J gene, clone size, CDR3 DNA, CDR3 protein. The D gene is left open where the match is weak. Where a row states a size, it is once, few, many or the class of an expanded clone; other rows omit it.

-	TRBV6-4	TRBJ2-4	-	TGTGCCAGCAGTGTCGAGGTTGGGAACATTCAGTACTTC	CASSVEVGNIQYF
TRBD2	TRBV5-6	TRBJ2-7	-	TGTGCCAGCAGCTTATTAAGCGGGAGGTTCTACGAGCAGTACTTC	CASSLLSGRFYEQYF
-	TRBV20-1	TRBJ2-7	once	TGCAGTGCTAGTCAGGTCTACGAGCAGTACTTC	CSASQVYEQYF
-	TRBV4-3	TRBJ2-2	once	TGCGCCAGCAGCCAGGATACGGACGGGGCATTCACCGGGGAGCTGTTTTTT	CASSQDTDGAFTGELFF
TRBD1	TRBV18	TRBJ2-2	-	TGTGCCAGCTCACATCAGGGGGAGCTAAACACCGGGGAGCTGTTTTTT	CASSHQGELNTGELFF
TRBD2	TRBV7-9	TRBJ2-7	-	TGTGCCAGCAGCACCTCCGGGACTACCTACGAGCAGTACTTC	CASSTSGTTYEQYF
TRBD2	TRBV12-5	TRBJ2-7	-	TGTGCTAGTGGTTTGGTGCCGACTAGCGGGAGTTACGAGCAGTACTTC	CASGLVPTSGSYEQYF
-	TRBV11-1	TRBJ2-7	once	TGTGCCAGCAGCTTAGTCTCCGACGACTACGAGCAGTACTTC	CASSLVSDDYEQYF
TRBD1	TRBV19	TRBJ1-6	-	TGTGCCAGTAGTCCCAGGGGGCAGGATTCACCCCTCCACTTT	CASSPRGQDSPLHF
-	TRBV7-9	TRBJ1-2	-	TGTGCCAGCACCATACCCCACAAGGATGGCTATGGCTACACCTTC	CASTIPHKDGYGYTF
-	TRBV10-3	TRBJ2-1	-	TGTGCCATCAGTGGGGGGCGGGACTCCAGCTACAATGAGCAGTTCTTC	CAISGGRDSSYNEQFF
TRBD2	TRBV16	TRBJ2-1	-	TGTGCCAGCAGCCTCACGTCCCTAGCGGGAGGATATGAGCAGTTCTTC	CASSLTSLAGGYEQFF
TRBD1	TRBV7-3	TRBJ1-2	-	TGTGCCAGCAGCTCGGAGACAGGGTCTGATGGCTACACCTTC	CASSSETGSDGYTF
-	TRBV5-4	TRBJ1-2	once	TGTGCCACCCCAGGACGCTCGGGGGTCGACTATGGTTACACCTTC	CATPGRSGVDYGYTF
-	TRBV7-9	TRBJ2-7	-	TGTGCCAGCAGCTTACCTGGGGTGGGGTACGAGCAGTACTTC	CASSLPGVGYEQYF
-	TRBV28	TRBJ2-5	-	TGTGCCAGCAGTTTTTCGGTAATCGGACAAGAGACCCAGTACTTC	CASSFSVIGQETQYF
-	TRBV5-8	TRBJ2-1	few	TGTGCCAGCAGAGCGGGCCGCTGGTGGTTCTTC	CASRAGRWWFF
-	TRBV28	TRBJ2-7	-	TGTGCCAGCAGCCCGAATGGGGGCGAGCAGTACTTC	CASSPNGGEQYF
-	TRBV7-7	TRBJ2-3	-	TGTGCTAGCAGCGCTGGCGGCGGGATGGCCAATACGCAGTATTTT	CASSAGGGMANTQYF
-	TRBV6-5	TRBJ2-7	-	TGTGCCAGCATTGCACGACAGGCTCCCTCCTACGAGCAGTACTTC	CASIARQAPSYEQYF
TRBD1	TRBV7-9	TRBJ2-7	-	TGTGCCAGCAGCTTAGTTGGGACAGGGAACGAGCAGTACTTC	CASSLVGTGNEQYF
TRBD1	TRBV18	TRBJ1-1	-	TGTGCCAGCTCACCGGGACAGTCAAACACTGAAGCTTTCTTT	CASSPGQSNTEAFF
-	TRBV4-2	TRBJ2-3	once	TGTGCCAGCAGCCAAGTGCGGGATACGCAGTATTTT	CASSQVRDTQYF
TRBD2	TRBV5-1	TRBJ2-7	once	TGCGCCAGCAGCTGGGGACTGGGCGGGAGGGAAATCTACGAGCAGTACTTC	CASSWGLGGREIYEQYF
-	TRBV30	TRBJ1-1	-	TGTGCCTGGAAGGCAAGTGGGAGGCACACTGAAGCTTTCTTT	CAWKASGRHTEAFF
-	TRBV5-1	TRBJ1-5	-	TGCGCCAGCAGCCCCCAGGGTTCGGCTGATCAGCCCCAGCATTTT	CASSPQGSADQPQHF
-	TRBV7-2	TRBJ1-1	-	TGTGCCAGCAGCCTGCTGTTTTCGGGAGGGACTGAAGCTTTCTTT	CASSLLFSGGTEAFF
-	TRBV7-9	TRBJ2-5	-	TGTGCCAGCAGCTCCTACAGGGCCGCCGAGACCCAGTACTTC	CASSSYRAAETQYF
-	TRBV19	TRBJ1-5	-	TGTGCCAGTAGTACAAAGATGAATCAGCCCCAGCATTTT	CASSTKMNQPQHF
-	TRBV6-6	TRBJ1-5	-	TGTGCCAGCAGAGGCCAGAATAGCAATCAGCCCCAGCATTTT	CASRGQNSNQPQHF
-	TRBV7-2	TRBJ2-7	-	TGTGCCAGCAGCTTAGAGTATCCCGCCCCCTCTTCCGAGCAGTACTTC	CASSLEYPAPSSEQYF
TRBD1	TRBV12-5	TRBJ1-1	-	TGTGCTAGTGCCCCCGATCCAGGGGGCGTGAGCACTGAAGCTTTCTTT	CASAPDPGGVSTEAFF
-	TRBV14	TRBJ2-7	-	TGTGCCAGCAGCCAAGGGGTCGGACGAAGGGCAATCTACGAGCAGTACTTC	CASSQGVGRRAIYEQYF
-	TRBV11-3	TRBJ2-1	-	TGTGCCAGCAGCTCCGAGACTAGTCAGCATGAGCAGTTCTTC	CASSSETSQHEQFF
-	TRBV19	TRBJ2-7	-	TGTGCCAGTAGTTCTCTCGGACAGCCCCACGAGCAGTACTTC	CASSSLGQPHEQYF
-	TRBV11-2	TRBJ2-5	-	TGTGCCAGCAGCCGAGAACCCTACCCGAAAGAGACCCAGTACTTC	CASSREPYPKETQYF
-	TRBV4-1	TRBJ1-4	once	TGCGCCAGCAGCCAAGGGGGCACTAATGAAAAACTGTTTTTT	CASSQGGTNEKLFF
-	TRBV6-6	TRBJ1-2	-	TGTGCCAGCAGTTCGACAGAAACTAACTATGGCTACACCTTC	CASSSTETNYGYTF
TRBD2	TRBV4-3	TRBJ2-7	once	TGCGCCAGCAGCCAAGATGTGGTGGCTAGCGGGGCGATTTACGAGCAGTACTTC	CASSQDVVASGAIYEQYF
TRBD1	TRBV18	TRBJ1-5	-	TGTGCCAGCTCACCGGGGACAGGTTATAGCAATCAGCCCCAGCATTTT	CASSPGTGYSNQPQHF
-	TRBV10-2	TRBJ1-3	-	TGCGCCAGCAGTGGATCTGGAAACACCATATATTTT	CASSGSGNTIYF
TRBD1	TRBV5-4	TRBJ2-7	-	TGTGCCAGCAGCTTGAGACAGGGGACATCCTACGAGCAGTACTTC	CASSLRQGTSYEQYF
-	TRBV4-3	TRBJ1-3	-	TGCGCCAGCAGCCAGGGGAGATTTTCGGGTGGTATTGGAAACACCATATATTTT	CASSQGRFSGGIGNTIYF
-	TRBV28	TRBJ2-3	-	TGTGCCAGCAGTTCCCCGTGGACAGCTGCTAGCACAGATACGCAGTATTTT	CASSSPWTAASTDTQYF
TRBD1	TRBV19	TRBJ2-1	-	TGTGCCAGTAATCACCGGGACAGGGTTAACAATGAGCAGTTCTTC	CASNHRDRVNNEQFF
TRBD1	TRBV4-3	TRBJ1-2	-	TGCGCCAGCAAACGGGAACAGGGGAACTATGGCTACACCTTC	CASKREQGNYGYTF
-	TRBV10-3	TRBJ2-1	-	TGTGCCATCAGTGAGTCCGGCAATGAGCAGTTCTTC	CAISESGNEQFF
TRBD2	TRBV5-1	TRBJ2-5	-	TGCGCCAGCAGCGTGGGACTAGCGGGAGGTCAAGAGACCCAGTACTTC	CASSVGLAGGQETQYF
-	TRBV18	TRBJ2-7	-	TGTGCCAGCTCTTTAAAGGTATCCCAGGGTGGGGAGCAGTACTTC	CASSLKVSQGGEQYF
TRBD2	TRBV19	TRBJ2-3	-	TGTGCCAGTCGGGAGGGAGGCGGGAGGAGAGATACGCAGTATTTT	CASREGGGRRDTQYF
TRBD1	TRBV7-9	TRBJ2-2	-	TGTGCCAGCAGCTTGGACAGGGGCACCGGGGAGCTGTTTTTT	CASSLDRGTGELFF